The rows below give T cell receptor beta chains drawn from one sample of a study of spatial heterogeneity in lung cancer. From the 5' RACE reads, TCRdb called clonotypes with MiXCR, one entry per CDR3 protein. Of approximately 100,000 distinct CDR3 sequences listed, approximately 20% were seen once; the top ten hold 21%. The sample in question was PBMCs, obtained at follow-up. All receptors come from a male donor with early-stage non-small cell lung cancer. The CDR3 runs from the conserved cysteine through the conserved F or W. D genes are given only for firm matches. The size field is filled for only some rows; it gives once, few, many or a size class.

TGTGCCAGCACCCTCACCCAGGGAAACTCTGGAAACACCATATATTTT | CASTLTQGNSGNTIYF | TRBJ1-3 | TRBV6-5 | - | -
TGTGCCAGCTCACTCGACAGGGGGCTTGAGACCCAGTACTTC | CASSLDRGLETQYF | TRBJ2-5 | TRBV18 | TRBD1 | -
TGTGCCAGCAGCCCTCCGGGACTAGCGGGAGGGAACACCGGGGAGCTGTTTTTT | CASSPPGLAGGNTGELFF | TRBJ2-2 | TRBV9 | TRBD2 | few
TGTGCCAGCAGCTACGATAATTCACCCCTCCACTTT | CASSYDNSPLHF | TRBJ1-6 | TRBV4-2 | - | -
TGTGCCAGCAGTCAAACGACAGGGGGTCCGACCGAGCAGTACTTC | CASSQTTGGPTEQYF | TRBJ2-7 | TRBV12-3/TRBV12-4 | TRBD1 | few
TGCAGTGCTAGAGAACAACCGAAAAACATTCAGTACTTC | CSAREQPKNIQYF | TRBJ2-4 | TRBV20-1 | - | -
TGCAGTGCTGGAGGACAGGGGAGAGGCACAGATACGCAGTATTTT | CSAGGQGRGTDTQYF | TRBJ2-3 | TRBV20-1 | TRBD1 | -
TGCAGTGCTATGCCAGGGACGAACATTCAGTACTTC | CSAMPGTNIQYF | TRBJ2-4 | TRBV20-1 | - | few
TGCGCCAGCAGCCGACAGGGGAGGAACACTGAAGCTTTCTTT | CASSRQGRNTEAFF | TRBJ1-1 | TRBV5-1 | TRBD1 | -
TGTGCCAGCTCACCAACTAGCGGCACAGATACGCAGTATTTT | CASSPTSGTDTQYF | TRBJ2-3 | TRBV18 | TRBD2 | few
TGTGCCAGCAGTGAAGTCACGGTTAATGAAAAACTGTTTTTT | CASSEVTVNEKLFF | TRBJ1-4 | TRBV6-1 | - | -
TGTGCCAGCAGCAGCGGGACTATACAAGAGACCCAGTACTTC | CASSSGTIQETQYF | TRBJ2-5 | TRBV5-6 | TRBD2 | -
TGTGCCTGGAGAGGCCAACAGGACATGAACACTGAAGCTTTCTTT | CAWRGQQDMNTEAFF | TRBJ1-1 | TRBV30 | - | few
TGCAGTGCTAGGGAACAGGGGGCGCGAAGTTCACCCCTCCACTTT | CSAREQGARSSPLHF | TRBJ1-6 | TRBV20-1 | TRBD1 | -
TGTGCCATTCGGGACAACACCGGGGAGCTGTTTTTT | CAIRDNTGELFF | TRBJ2-2 | TRBV19 | - | many
TGTGCCAGCAGCTTGGAACAGGGTCTTAATTCACCCCTCCACTTT | CASSLEQGLNSPLHF | TRBJ1-6 | TRBV5-6 | - | -
TGCGCCAGCAGCCAAGGGACAGGGGGAGCGCAAGAGACCCAGTACTTC | CASSQGTGGAQETQYF | TRBJ2-5 | TRBV4-1 | TRBD1 | -
TGTGCCAGCAGCCCACAGGGGGACGATAATTCACCCCTCCACTTT | CASSPQGDDNSPLHF | TRBJ1-6 | TRBV7-8 | TRBD1 | -
TGCAGTGCCGGGGGGATTAGGACAGTCTCGAAGAATGAGCAGTTCTTC | CSAGGIRTVSKNEQFF | TRBJ2-1 | TRBV20-1 | - | -
TGTGCCAGCAGCTTCGGAGCCGGAGATACGCAGTATTTT | CASSFGAGDTQYF | TRBJ2-3 | TRBV7-2 | - | few
TGTGCCAGCAGCTTACTCCCAGGGAAGGGGAATTCACCCCTCCACTTT | CASSLLPGKGNSPLHF | TRBJ1-6 | TRBV7-9 | - | -
TGTGCCAGCAGTGACGGCCTGAATAATTCACCCCTCCACTTT | CASSDGLNNSPLHF | TRBJ1-6 | TRBV2 | - | few
TGTGCCAGCAGTTTAGGGGGTGAGCAGTACTTC | CASSLGGEQYF | TRBJ2-7 | TRBV6-5 | - | many
TGTGCCACCAGTGATAACGGACTAGCGGGAGTCATTAACGAGCAGTACTTC | CATSDNGLAGVINEQYF | TRBJ2-7 | TRBV24-1 | TRBD2 | -
TGTGCCAGCGGACGTAGCGGGGCCGGTGGGGAGACCCAGTACTTC | CASGRSGAGGETQYF | TRBJ2-5 | TRBV6-5 | TRBD2 | -
TGTGCCAGCAGCCTATCCGGGACGGCAAATCAGCCCCAGCATTTT | CASSLSGTANQPQHF | TRBJ1-5 | TRBV5-5 | - | many
TGTGCCTGGAGTGATAGTAACAGCGAAAAACTGTTTTTT | CAWSDSNSEKLFF | TRBJ1-4 | TRBV30 | - | -